This T cell receptor beta chain was sequenced in a study of blood T cell repertoires in COVID-19. Study summary: Sites across the United States, Italy and Spain contributed samples from acute and convalescent COVID-19. PBMCs, B-cell-depleted T cells, or T cells were the source of the cDNA or gDNA that made up the material.

With 5 bases removed from V and 5 bases from J, the gap between germline ends came to 15 bases. CDR1 and CDR2 (germline): MNHEY, SVGAGI. This CDR3 contains 14 residues. Authors' analysis steps: Scientists estimated how many nucleated cells there were by amplifying reference gene primers. Repertoires were generated with immunoSEQ multiplex PCR, while TCRdb's copy carries only in-frame clones and drops some. V and J calls and clone size are those listed in that table; D and trimming were worked out from the DNA. The sample lists 55,000 to 75,000 clones, roughly 83% occurring once. The TCR sequence derives from a man aged 65 to 79 with acute or convalescent COVID-19. The genes are TRBV6-5 and TRBJ1-1, with a tentative D call TRBD1 (6 bases). Source material: peripheral blood. The CDR3 sequence is CASSPQGINTEAFF. CDR3 sequence (DNA): TGTGCCAGCAGTCCACAGGGAATAAATACTGAAGCTTTCTTT.